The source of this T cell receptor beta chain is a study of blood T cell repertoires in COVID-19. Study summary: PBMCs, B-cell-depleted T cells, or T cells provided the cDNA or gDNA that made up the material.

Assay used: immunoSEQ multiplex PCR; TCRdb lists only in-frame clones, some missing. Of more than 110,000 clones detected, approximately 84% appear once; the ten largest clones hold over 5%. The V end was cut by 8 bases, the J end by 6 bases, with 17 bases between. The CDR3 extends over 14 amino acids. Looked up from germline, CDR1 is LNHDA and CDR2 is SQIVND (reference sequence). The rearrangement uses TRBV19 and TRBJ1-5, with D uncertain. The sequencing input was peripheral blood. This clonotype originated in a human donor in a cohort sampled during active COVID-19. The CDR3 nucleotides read TGTGCCAGTGTATATGGAGTAGACGGTCAGCCCCAGCATTTT. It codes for CASVYGVDGQPQHF.